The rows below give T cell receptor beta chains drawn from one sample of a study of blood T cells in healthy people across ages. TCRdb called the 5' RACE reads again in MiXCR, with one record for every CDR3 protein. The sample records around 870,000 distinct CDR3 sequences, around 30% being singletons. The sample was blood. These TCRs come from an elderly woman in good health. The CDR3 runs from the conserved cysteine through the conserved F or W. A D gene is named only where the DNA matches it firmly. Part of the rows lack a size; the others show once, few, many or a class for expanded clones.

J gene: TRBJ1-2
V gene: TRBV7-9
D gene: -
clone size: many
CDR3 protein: CASSLEGGGGGYTF
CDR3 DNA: TGTGCCAGCAGCTTAGAAGGCGGGGGCGGTGGCTACACCTTC

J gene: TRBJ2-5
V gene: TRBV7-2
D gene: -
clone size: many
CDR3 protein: CASSLGVLVLQKQTQYF
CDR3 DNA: TGTGCCAGCAGCTTAGGAGTACTAGTTCTACAGAAACAGACCCAGTACTTC

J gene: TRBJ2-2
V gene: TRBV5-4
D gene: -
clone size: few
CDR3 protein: CASSRRDITLTGELFF
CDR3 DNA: TGTGCCAGCAGCCGAAGGGACATTACCCTCACCGGGGAGCTGTTTTTT

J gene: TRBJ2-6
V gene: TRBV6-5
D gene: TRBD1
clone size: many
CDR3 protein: CASSYNRQGSGANVLTF
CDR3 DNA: TGTGCCAGCAGTTATAACCGACAGGGGTCCGGGGCCAACGTCCTGACTTTC

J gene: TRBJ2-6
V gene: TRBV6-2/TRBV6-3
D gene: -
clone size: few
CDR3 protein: CASKPHDSGANVLTF
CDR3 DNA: TGTGCCAGCAAACCACATGACTCTGGGGCCAACGTCCTGACTTTC

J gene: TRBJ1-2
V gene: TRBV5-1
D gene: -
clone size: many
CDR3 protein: CASSLVGGQYGYTF
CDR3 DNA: TGCGCCAGCAGCTTGGTCGGGGGGCAATATGGCTACACCTTC

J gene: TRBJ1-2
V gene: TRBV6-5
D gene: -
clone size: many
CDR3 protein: CASSYSITGLGYTF
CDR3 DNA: TGTGCCAGCAGTTACTCGATCACAGGGCTTGGCTACACCTTC

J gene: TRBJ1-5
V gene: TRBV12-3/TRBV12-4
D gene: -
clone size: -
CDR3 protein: CASSFGVNQPQHF
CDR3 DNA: TGTGCCAGCAGTTTTGGAGTGAATCAGCCCCAGCATTTT

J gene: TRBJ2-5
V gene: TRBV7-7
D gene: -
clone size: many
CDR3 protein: CASSYQGGEETQYF
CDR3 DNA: TGTGCTAGCAGCTACCAGGGGGGCGAAGAGACCCAGTACTTC

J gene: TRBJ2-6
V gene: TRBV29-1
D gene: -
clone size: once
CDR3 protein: CSVERAGSGANVLTF
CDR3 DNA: TGCAGCGTTGAAAGGGCAGGCTCTGGGGCCAACGTCCTGACTTTC

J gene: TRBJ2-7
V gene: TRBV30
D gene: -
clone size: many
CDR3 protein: CAWSKAYEQYF
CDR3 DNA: TGTGCCTGGAGTAAGGCCTACGAGCAGTACTTC

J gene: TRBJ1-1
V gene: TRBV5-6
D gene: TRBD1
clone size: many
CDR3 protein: CASSLRTGMNTEAFF
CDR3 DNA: TGTGCCAGCAGCTTGAGGACAGGGATGAACACTGAAGCTTTCTTT

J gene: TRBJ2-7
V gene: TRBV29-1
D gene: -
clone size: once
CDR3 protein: CSVVGRLRTYEQYF
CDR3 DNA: TGCAGCGTTGTAGGGCGGCTCCGTACCTACGAGCAGTACTTC

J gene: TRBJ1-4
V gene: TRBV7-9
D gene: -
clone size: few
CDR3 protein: CASSQLVANEKLFF
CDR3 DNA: TGTGCCAGCAGCCAACTCGTGGCTAATGAAAAACTGTTTTTT

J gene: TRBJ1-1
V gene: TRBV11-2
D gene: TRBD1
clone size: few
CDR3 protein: CASSLDTGVKTEAFF
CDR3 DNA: TGTGCCAGCAGCTTAGATACAGGGGTAAAGACTGAAGCTTTCTTT

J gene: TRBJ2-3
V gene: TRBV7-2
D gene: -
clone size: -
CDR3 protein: CASSPGDYPSTDTQYF
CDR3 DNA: TGTGCCAGCAGTCCAGGGGACTACCCGAGCACAGATACGCAGTATTTT

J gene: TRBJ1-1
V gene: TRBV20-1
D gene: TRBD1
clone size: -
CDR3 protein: CSARDPRTGGVKAEAFF
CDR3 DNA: TGCAGTGCTAGAGATCCGAGGACAGGGGGGGTAAAAGCTGAAGCTTTCTTT

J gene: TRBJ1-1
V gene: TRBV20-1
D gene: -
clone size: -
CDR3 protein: CSAKRAVGVGNTEAFF
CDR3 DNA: TGCAGTGCTAAGAGAGCGGTCGGGGTTGGTAACACTGAAGCTTTCTTT

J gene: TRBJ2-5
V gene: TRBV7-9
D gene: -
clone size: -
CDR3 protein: CASTSPREETQYF
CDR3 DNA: TGTGCCAGCACTTCACCAAGGGAAGAGACCCAGTACTTC

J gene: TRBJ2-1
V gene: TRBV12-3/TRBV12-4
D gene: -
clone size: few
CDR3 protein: CASSLQGRMIF
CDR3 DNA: TGTGCCAGCAGTTTGCAAGGGAGGATGATCTTC

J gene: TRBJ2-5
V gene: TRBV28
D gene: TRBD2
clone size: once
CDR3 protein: CASSPAGTSSGTQYF
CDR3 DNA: TGTGCCAGCAGCCCCGCCGGGACTAGCAGTGGTACCCAGTACTTC

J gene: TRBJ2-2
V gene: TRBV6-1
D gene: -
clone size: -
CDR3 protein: CASSEGPRKRNTGELFF
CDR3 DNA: TGTGCCAGCAGTGAAGGTCCTAGGAAGAGGAACACCGGGGAGCTGTTTTTT

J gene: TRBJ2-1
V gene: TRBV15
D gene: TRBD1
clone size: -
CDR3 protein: CATRGGQGSHDEQFF
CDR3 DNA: TGTGCCACCCGCGGGGGACAGGGAAGTCACGATGAGCAGTTCTTC

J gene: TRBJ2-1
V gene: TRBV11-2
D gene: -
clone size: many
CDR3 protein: CASSPRWVNEQFF
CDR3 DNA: TGTGCCAGCAGCCCCCGCTGGGTCAATGAGCAGTTCTTC

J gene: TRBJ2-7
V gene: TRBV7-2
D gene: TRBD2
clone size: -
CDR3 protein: CASSLGSGGYYEQYF
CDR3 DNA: TGTGCCAGCAGCTTAGGTAGCGGGGGGTACTACGAGCAGTACTTC

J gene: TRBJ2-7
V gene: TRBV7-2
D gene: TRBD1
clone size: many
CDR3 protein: CASSPSLTQGAYEQYF
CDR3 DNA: TGTGCCAGCAGCCCTAGCCTGACACAGGGGGCTTACGAGCAGTACTTC

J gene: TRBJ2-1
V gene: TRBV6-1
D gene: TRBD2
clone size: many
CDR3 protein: CASSARGGAHNEQFF
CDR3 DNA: TGTGCCAGCAGTGCACGCGGGGGGGCCCACAATGAGCAGTTCTTC

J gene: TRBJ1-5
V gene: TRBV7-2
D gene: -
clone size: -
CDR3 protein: CASSLVSAGSNQPQHF
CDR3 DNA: TGTGCCAGCAGCTTAGTTAGTGCTGGCAGCAATCAGCCCCAGCATTTT

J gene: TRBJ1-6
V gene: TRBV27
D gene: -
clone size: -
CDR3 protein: CASSLGDGGRSSSPLHF
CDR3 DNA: TGTGCCAGCAGCTTAGGAGACGGGGGCAGGTCTAGTTCACCCCTCCACTTT

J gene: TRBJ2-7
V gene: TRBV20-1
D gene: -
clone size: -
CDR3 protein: CSARHEQYF
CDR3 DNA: TGCAGTGCTAGACACGAGCAGTACTTC

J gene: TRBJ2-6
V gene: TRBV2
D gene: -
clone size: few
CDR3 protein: CASRLQESGANVLTF
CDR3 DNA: TGTGCCAGCAGGTTACAGGAGTCGGGGGCCAACGTCCTGACTTTC

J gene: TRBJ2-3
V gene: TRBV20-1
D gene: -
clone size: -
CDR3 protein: CSAELRGQYF
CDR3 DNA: TGCAGTGCGGAACTGAGAGGGCAGTATTTT

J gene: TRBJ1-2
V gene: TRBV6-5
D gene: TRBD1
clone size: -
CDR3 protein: CASRGGQGHYGYTF
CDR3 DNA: TGTGCCAGCAGGGGCGGACAGGGACACTATGGCTACACCTTC

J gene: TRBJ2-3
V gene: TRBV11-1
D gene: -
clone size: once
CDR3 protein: CASSFRSESTDTQYF
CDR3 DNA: TGTGCCAGCAGCTTCCGTTCAGAGAGCACAGATACGCAGTATTTT

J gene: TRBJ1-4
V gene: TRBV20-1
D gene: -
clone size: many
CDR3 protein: CSARMGTWQLFF
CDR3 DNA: TGCAGTGCTAGGATGGGGACGTGGCAACTGTTTTTT

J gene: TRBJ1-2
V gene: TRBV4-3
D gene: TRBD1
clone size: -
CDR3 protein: CAGSSRGRTGGNYGYTF
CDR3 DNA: TGCGCCGGCAGCAGTCGGGGGCGGACAGGGGGTAACTATGGCTACACCTTC